The text below deals with one TCR beta chain. Assay used: immunoSEQ multiplex PCR; TCRdb lists only in-frame clones, some missing. The sample lists fewer than 150,000 clones, around 80% occurring once. The data originate from a study of blood T cell repertoires in COVID-19. In the study overall: PBMCs, B-cell-depleted T cells, or T cells were the source of the cDNA or gDNA that made up the material.

Sample: peripheral blood. This receptor was identified in a human donor in a cohort sampled during active COVID-19.

The CDR3 is CASGLVISVEQFF. The CDR3 DNA follows: TGTGCTAGTGGTTTGGTAATTAGCGTCGAGCAGTTCTTC. The V gene is TRBV12-5, the J gene TRBJ2-1; possible D gene TRBD2, 5 bases. The germline gives CDR1 LGHNT, CDR2 FRNRAP. The CDR3 contains 13 residues. V lost 0 bases and J 10 bases, leaving 10 bases between the germline ends.